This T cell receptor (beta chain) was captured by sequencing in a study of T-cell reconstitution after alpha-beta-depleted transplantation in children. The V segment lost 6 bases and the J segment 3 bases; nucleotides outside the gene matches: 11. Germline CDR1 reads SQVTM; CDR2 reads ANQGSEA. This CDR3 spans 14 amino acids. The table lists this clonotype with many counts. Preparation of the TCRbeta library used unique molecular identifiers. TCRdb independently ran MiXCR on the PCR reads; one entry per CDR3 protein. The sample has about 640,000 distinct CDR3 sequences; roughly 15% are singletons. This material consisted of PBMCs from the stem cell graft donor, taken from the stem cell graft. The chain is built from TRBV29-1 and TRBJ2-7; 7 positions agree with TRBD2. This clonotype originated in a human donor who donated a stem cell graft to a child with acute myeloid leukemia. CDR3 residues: CSVDQAGQDYEQYF. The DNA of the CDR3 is TGCAGCGTGGATCAAGCGGGGCAGGACTACGAGCAGTACTTC.